A single sample gave rise to the 29 T cell receptor beta chains below, sequenced in a study of blood T cell repertoires in COVID-19. Clones were sequenced by immunoSEQ multiplex PCR, and TCRdb holds only the in-frame ones, with some missing. The sample consists of tens of thousands of clones, around four fifths of them appearing once. The sequenced material came from peripheral blood. The receptors stem from a woman aged 60 to 75 with acute or convalescent COVID-19.

The chain employs TRBV30 and TRBJ2-1; no firm D call. Germline V gene sequence: CDR1 GTSNPN, CDR2 SVGIG (reference sequence). The CDR3 is made up of 15 amino acids. V was trimmed by 3 bases and J by 0 bases, leaving 12 bases between them. CDR3 sequence: CAWRLMRSSYNEQFF. The CDR3 region has the DNA TGTGCCTGGAGACTAATGCGGAGCTCCTACAATGAGCAGTTCTTC.

The chain joins TRBV14 to TRBJ2-5; D unresolved. The V end was cut by 4 bases, the J end by 2 bases, with 11 bases between. The CDR3 covers 14 residues. Germline-derived CDR1 and CDR2 are SGHDN and FVKESK. CDR3 region: CASSPSRLQETQYF. CDR3 bases: TGTGCCAGCAGCCCATCCCGCCTACAAGAGACCCAGTACTTC. Drawing the rest from reference TRBV14 and TRBJ2-5, the complete variable domain is EAGVTQFPSHSVIEKGQTVTLRCDPISGHDNLYWYRRVMGKEIKFLLHFVKESKQDESGMPNNRFLAERTGGTYSTLKVQPAELEDSGVYFCASSPSRLQETQYFGPGTRLLVL.

This clone was seen a single time. The CDR3 protein is CASRTMTANTEAFF. CDR3 nucleotide sequence: TGTGCCAGCAGGACCATGACAGCGAACACTGAAGCTTTCTTT. The rearrangement uses TRBV7-2 and TRBJ1-1, with D perhaps matching TRBD1 (5 bases). From germline, CDR1 is SGHTA and CDR2 FQGNSA. The CDR3 length is 14 residues. The V gene lost 6 bases and the J gene lost 1 base, with 12 bases spanning the gap.

Only one count was recorded for this clone. The rearrangement links TRBV25-1 to TRBJ2-5, with TRBD2 matching 8 bases. The germline V gene encodes CDR1 MGHDK and CDR2 SYGVNS. V lost 8 bases, J lost 4 bases, and 18 bases stayed unmatched. The CDR3 runs 17 residues. CDR3 amino acids: CASAMNRAGLAGETQYF. CDR3 nucleotides: TGTGCCAGCGCAATGAATAGAGCCGGGCTAGCGGGAGAGACCCAGTACTTC.

This chain links TRBV30 with TRBJ1-5; D is uncertain. CDR3 length: 13 residues. With 3 bases removed from V and 2 bases from J, the gap between germline ends came to 8 bases. Germline assignment: CDR1 GTSNPN and CDR2 SVGIG (reference sequence). CDR3 DNA sequence: TGTGCCTGGAGCAGGAAGGGCAATCAGCCCCAGCATTTT. Its translation is CAWSRKGNQPQHF.

J is TRBJ2-3 and V is TRBV9; 9 positions agree with TRBD2. The CDR3 spans 18 residues. The V and J ends lost 0 bases and 2 bases, in that order; junction bases with no gene match: 10. Germline CDR1 is SGDLS and CDR2 is YYNGEE. The DNA for the CDR3 is TGTGCCAGCAGCGTAGGAGGAGCGGGGGGCTATAACACAGATACGCAGTATTTT. This codes for CASSVGGAGGYNTDTQYF.

The table lists this clone with a count of one. This chain connects TRBV12-3 or TRBV12-4 to TRBJ2-7, with unresolved D. The ends were cut back, 5 bases at V and 6 bases at J, with 14 bases in the middle. The CDR3 length is 13 residues. Written as DNA, the CDR3 is TGTGCCAGCAGTCTTTTTCGTGTCGGCGAGCAGTACTTC. This codes for CASSLFRVGEQYF.

This clone appeared a single time. This chain links TRBV20-1 with TRBJ2-1; 8 nucleotides line up with TRBD2. V lost 3 bases, J lost 2 bases, and 3 bases stayed unmatched. Per the germline V gene, CDR1 is DFQATT and CDR2 is SNEGSKA (reference sequence). The CDR3 contains 14 residues. This CDR3 reads CSASIGGAYNEQFF. CDR3 bases: TGCAGTGCTAGTATCGGGGGGGCCTACAATGAGCAGTTCTTC.

This clone was picked up a small number of times. V and J are TRBV5-4 and TRBJ2-7; 8 bases agree with TRBD1. J gave up 2 bases and V 3 bases, and 10 bases lay outside the gene matches. CDR3 length: 16 residues. Germline V gene lookup returns CDR1 SGHNT and CDR2 YYREEE (reference sequence). CDR3 region: CASSSDSRDRPYEQYF. The CDR3 DNA is TGTGCCAGCAGCTCAGATTCCCGGGACAGGCCCTACGAGCAGTACTTC. Full variable domain (outside the CDR3, taken from reference TRBV5-4 and TRBJ2-7): ETGVTQSPTHLIKTRGQQVTLRCSSQSGHNTVSWYQQALGQGPQFIFQYYREEENGRGNFPPRFSGLQFPNYSSELNVNALELDDSALYLCASSSDSRDRPYEQYFGPGTRLTVT.

CDR3 nucleotide sequence: TGTGCCAGTAAAGGGTCAAGGAGGGCGCGCCACGAGCAGTACTTC. Its protein is CASKGSRRARHEQYF. The J gene is TRBJ2-7, the V gene TRBV19; D is perhaps TRBD2 (6 bases). Looked up from germline, CDR1 is LNHDA and CDR2 is SQIVND (reference sequence). CDR3 size: 15 residues. The V end lost 7 bases, the J end lost 5 bases, and 21 bases lay between the germline ends.

The V call is TRBV6-5, the J call TRBJ2-7; D is possibly TRBD1 (6 bases). Trimming took 6 bases from V and 6 from J, leaving 18 bases between them. Germline V gene lookup returns CDR1 MNHEY and CDR2 SVGAGI. CDR3 length equals 14 residues. The CDR3 DNA reads TGTGCCAGCAGCCCCGGGTACAGGGTCAGCGAGCAGTACTTC. It translates to CASSPGYRVSEQYF.

The genes are TRBV30 and TRBJ2-7; 7 nucleotides line up with TRBD1. The CDR3 runs to 16 residues. CDR1 GTSNPN and CDR2 SVGIG come from the germline V gene (reference sequence). V lost 0 bases to trimming and J lost 8 bases; unmatched junction nucleotides: 16. CDR3 coding DNA: TGTGCCTGGAGTGTACCCCTTCCGGGACAGCGCTCGAAGCAGTACTTC. It translates to CAWSVPLPGQRSKQYF.

The chain carries TRBV2 and TRBJ2-7; D is perhaps TRBD2 (7 bases). V lost 6 bases and J 9 bases, leaving 18 bases between the germline ends. Germline V gene sequence: CDR1 SNHLY, CDR2 FYNNEI. The CDR3 runs to 13 residues. CDR3 sequence: CASRGASGGGQYF. The CDR3 DNA is TGTGCCAGCAGGGGAGCTTCGGGGGGCGGGCAGTACTTC. The variable domain in full, with the rest retrieved from reference TRBV2 and TRBJ2-7, is EPEVTQTPSHQVTQMGQEVILRCVPISNHLYFYWYRQILGQKVEFLVSFYNNEISEKSEIFDDQFSVERPDGSNFTLKIRSTKLEDSAMYFCASRGASGGGQYFGPGTRLTVT.

The chain employs TRBV2 and TRBJ2-3, with 13 bases lining up with TRBD2. J gave up 3 bases and V 6 bases, and 3 bases lay outside the gene matches. Germline-derived CDR1 and CDR2 are SNHLY and FYNNEI. The CDR3 consists of 15 residues. CDR3: CASRKLAGGTDTQYF. For the CDR3, the DNA is TGTGCCAGCAGAAAACTAGCGGGAGGGACAGATACGCAGTATTTT.

The V and J genes are TRBV2 and TRBJ1-3, with TRBD1 as a possible D gene (6 bases). The CDR3 consists of 15 residues. CDR1 SNHLY and CDR2 FYNNEI come from the germline V gene. Between the trimmed V and J ends, which lost 5 bases and 4 bases, there was a span of 15 bases. The CDR3: CASSQQGTGGNTIYF. DNA for the CDR3: TGTGCCAGCAGTCAACAGGGTACTGGGGGAAACACCATATATTTT.

V and J are TRBV18 and TRBJ1-3; 7 bases map to TRBD1. This CDR3 region has 18 residues. Trimming removed 2 bases from V and 0 bases from J; junction bases left unmatched: 10. The germline CDR1 and CDR2 sequences are KGHSH and LQKENI. The CDR3 DNA follows: TGTGCCAGCTCACCAAACGCGAAGACAGGGAGCTCTGGAAACACCATATATTTT. It is translated as CASSPNAKTGSSGNTIYF.

This clone appeared once. The genes are TRBV18 and TRBJ1-5; D is perhaps TRBD1 (5 bases). CDR1 is KGHSH and CDR2 is LQKENI in the germline V gene. V lost 4 bases and J 3 bases, leaving 7 bases between the germline ends. The CDR3 contains 13 residues. The DNA of the CDR3 is TGTGCCAGCTCACAACAGGACAATCAGCCCCAGCATTTT. This gives the protein CASSQQDNQPQHF.

The V call is TRBV28, the J call TRBJ2-7; TRBD2 matches 8 bases. Per the germline V gene, CDR1 is MDHEN and CDR2 is SYDVKM. CDR3 length: 15 residues. The V gene end was trimmed by 0 bases and the J gene end by 2 bases; junction bases not matched to a gene: 3. The CDR3 coding sequence is TGTGCCAGCAGTTTATGGTCGGGGGGGACCTACGAGCAGTACTTC. Amino acid sequence: CASSLWSGGTYEQYF.

This clone came up once. One end of the junction does not line up with germline, which may come from a read error. V and J are TRBV4-1 and TRBJ2-7, with a possible D match to TRBD1 (5 bases). The CDR3 runs 17 residues. Germline CDR1 reads MGHRA; CDR2 reads YSYEKL. Written as DNA, the CDR3 is TGCGCCAGCAGCCAAAGAGGTGTCCAGGACATATCCTCCGAGCAGTACTTC. It translates to CASSQRGVQDISSEQYF.

This clone was seen only a few times. V gene TRBV30 combines with J gene TRBJ2-2; 10 nucleotides line up with TRBD1. Germline CDR1 and CDR2: GTSNPN and SVGIG (reference sequence). The V gene end was trimmed by 4 bases and the J gene end by 5 bases; junction bases not matched to a gene: 10. This CDR3 spans 16 amino acids. The CDR3 DNA reads TGTGCCTGGAAACTCAAGGACAGGGGGAAAACCGGGGAGCTGTTTTTT. This translates into CAWKLKDRGKTGELFF.

This chain joins TRBV12-3 or TRBV12-4 and TRBJ1-4; TRBD1 matches at 9 bases. The V segment lost 6 bases and the J segment 8 bases; nucleotides outside the gene matches: 4. The CDR3 covers 13 residues. The CDR3 DNA reads as TGTGCCAGCAGCAGACAGGGGGTAGAAAAACTGTTTTTT. It yields the protein CASSRQGVEKLFF.

This sequence joins TRBV27 and TRBJ1-6; 9 positions agree with TRBD1. This CDR3 is 19 amino acids long. V shed 4 bases, J shed 0 bases, and the junction held 10 bases outside the gene matches. Germline loops: CDR1 MNHEY, CDR2 SMNVEV (reference sequence). CDR3 in DNA: TGTGCCAGCAGTTCCGGGACAGGGCGGCCGAGCTCCTATAATTCACCCCTCCACTTT. Residues: CASSSGTGRPSSYNSPLHF.

The genes are TRBV6-6 and TRBJ1-1, with TRBD1 matching over 7 bases. Per germline, CDR1 MNHNY and CDR2 SVGAGI (reference sequence). The CDR3 totals 13 residues. The V gene end was trimmed by 6 bases and the J gene end by 7 bases; junction bases not matched to a gene: 8. CDR3 sequence (DNA): TGTGCCAGCAGCCCACAGGGGCGGAGTGAAGCTTTCTTT. Its translation is CASSPQGRSEAFF.

The chain has TRBV12-3 or TRBV12-4 and TRBJ1-5, with D unresolved. The CDR3 is 13 residues long. Trimming left V 1 base short and J 10 bases short, with 11 bases between. CDR3 nucleotides: TGTGCCAGCAGTTTAGAGAGGAGGGCACCCCAGCATTTT. It translates to CASSLERRAPQHF.

The rearrangement joins TRBV28 to TRBJ2-6, with D hard to call. Trimming cost V 6 bases and J 2 bases, with 5 bases left between them. The germline gives CDR1 MDHEN, CDR2 SYDVKM. The CDR3 extends over 13 amino acids. CDR3 DNA sequence: TGTGCCAGCAGCCTTCCTGGGGCCAACGTCCTGACTTTC. Amino acids: CASSLPGANVLTF. The full variable domain, rest sourced from reference TRBV28 and TRBJ2-6, is DVKVTQSSRYLVKRTGEKVFLECVQDMDHENMFWYRQDPGLGLRLIYFSYDVKMKEKGDIPEGYSVSREKKERFSLILESASTNQTSMYLCASSLPGANVLTFGAGSRLTVL.

The CDR3 here is CAWSAVLTYEQYF. CDR3 DNA: TGTGCCTGGAGTGCCGTACTAACCTACGAGCAGTACTTC. The gene calls are TRBV30 and TRBJ2-7; D remains unclear. Germline V gene lookup returns CDR1 GTSNPN and CDR2 SVGIG (reference sequence). Trimming stripped 1 base from V and 2 bases from J, with 9 bases between. This CDR3 contains 13 residues.

The chain joins TRBV6-5 to TRBJ1-4; D call uncertain. The CDR3 is 14 amino acids. V was shortened by 0 bases and J by 8 bases, with 10 bases between the two germline ends. From germline, CDR1 is MNHEY and CDR2 SVGAGI. CDR3 DNA: TGTGCCAGCAGTTACTCTCGAGGTTTGGAAAAACTGTTTTTT. This translates into CASSYSRGLEKLFF.

The V and J genes are TRBV18 and TRBJ2-5; D remains unclear. Trimming took 3 bases from V and 0 from J, leaving 8 bases between them. The CDR3 contains 14 residues. CDR1 and CDR2 (germline): KGHSH, LQKENI. CDR3 sequence reads: CASSPVTNQETQYF. CDR3 bases: TGTGCCAGCTCACCGGTGACAAACCAAGAGACCCAGTACTTC. Based on the CDR3 plus reference TRBV18 and TRBJ2-5, the full variable domain is NAGVMQNPRHLVRRRGQEARLRCSPMKGHSHVYWYRQLPEEGLKFMVYLQKENIIDESGMPKERFSAEFPKEGPSILRIQQVVRGDSAAYFCASSPVTNQETQYFGPGTRLLVL.

The chain uses TRBV2 and TRBJ2-3; 7 nucleotides line up with TRBD2. The CDR3 has 16 amino acids. CDR1 and CDR2 from the germline V gene are SNHLY and FYNNEI. V dropped 2 bases and J dropped 1; count of bases not matched to a gene: 6. The CDR3 region is CASSEIGGGGTDTQYF. CDR3 in DNA: TGTGCCAGCAGTGAAATCGGTGGGGGGGGCACAGATACGCAGTATTTT.